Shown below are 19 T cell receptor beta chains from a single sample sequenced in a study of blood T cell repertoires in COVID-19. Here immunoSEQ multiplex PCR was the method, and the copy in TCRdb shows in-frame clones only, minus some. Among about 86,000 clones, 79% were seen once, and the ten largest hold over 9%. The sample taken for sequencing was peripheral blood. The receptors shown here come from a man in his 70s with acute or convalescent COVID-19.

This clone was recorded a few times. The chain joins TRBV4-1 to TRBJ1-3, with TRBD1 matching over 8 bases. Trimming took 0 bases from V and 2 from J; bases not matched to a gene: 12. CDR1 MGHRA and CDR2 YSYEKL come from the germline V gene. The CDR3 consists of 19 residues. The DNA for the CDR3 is TGCGCCAGCAGCCAAGATGCCTTATTCCACAGGGGGACTGGAAACACCATATATTTT. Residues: CASSQDALFHRGTGNTIYF.

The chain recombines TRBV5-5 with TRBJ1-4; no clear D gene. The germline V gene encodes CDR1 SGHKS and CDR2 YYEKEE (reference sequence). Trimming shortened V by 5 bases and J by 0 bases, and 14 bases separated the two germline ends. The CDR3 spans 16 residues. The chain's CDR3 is CASSRDTDATNEKLFF. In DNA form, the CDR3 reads TGTGCCAGCAGTCGAGACACCGATGCAACTAATGAAAAACTGTTTTTT. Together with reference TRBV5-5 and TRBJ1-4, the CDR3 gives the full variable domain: DAGVTQSPTHLIKTRGQQVTLRCSPISGHKSVSWYQQVLGQGPQFIFQYYEKEERGRGNFPDRFSARQFPNYSSELNVNALLLGDSALYLCASSRDTDATNEKLFFGSGTQLSVL.

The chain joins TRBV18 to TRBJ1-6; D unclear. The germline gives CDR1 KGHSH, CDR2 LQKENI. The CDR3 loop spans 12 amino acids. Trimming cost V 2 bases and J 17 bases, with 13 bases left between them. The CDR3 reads CASSPNRDFIHF. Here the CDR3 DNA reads TGTGCCAGCTCACCAAATCGGGATTTTATCCACTTT.

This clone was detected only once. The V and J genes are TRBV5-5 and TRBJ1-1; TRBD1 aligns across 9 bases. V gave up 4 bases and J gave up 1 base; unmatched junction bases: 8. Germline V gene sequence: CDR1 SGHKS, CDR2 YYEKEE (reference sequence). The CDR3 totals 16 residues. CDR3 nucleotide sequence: TGTGCCAGCAGCCTCATACAGGGGGCAAGGAACACTGAAGCTTTCTTT. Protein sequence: CASSLIQGARNTEAFF.

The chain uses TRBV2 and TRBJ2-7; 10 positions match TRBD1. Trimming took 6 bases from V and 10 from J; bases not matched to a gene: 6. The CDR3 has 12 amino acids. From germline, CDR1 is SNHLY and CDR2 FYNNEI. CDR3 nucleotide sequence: TGTGCCAGCAGACAAGGGACAGGGGAACAGTACGTC. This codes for CASRQGTGEQYV.

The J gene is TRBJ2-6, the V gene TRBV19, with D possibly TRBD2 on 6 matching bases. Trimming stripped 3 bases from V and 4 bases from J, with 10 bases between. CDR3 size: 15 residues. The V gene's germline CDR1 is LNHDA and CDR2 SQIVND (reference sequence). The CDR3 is CASSIGGSGANVLTF. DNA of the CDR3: TGTGCCAGTAGTATTGGGGGGTCAGGGGCCAACGTCCTGACTTTC.

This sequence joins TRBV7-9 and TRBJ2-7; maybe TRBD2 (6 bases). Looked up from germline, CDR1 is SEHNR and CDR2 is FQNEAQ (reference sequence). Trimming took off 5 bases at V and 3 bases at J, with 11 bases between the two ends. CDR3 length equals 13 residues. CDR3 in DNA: TGTGCCAGCAGCGCCGGAGGGTACTACGAGCAGTACTTC. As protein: CASSAGGYYEQYF.

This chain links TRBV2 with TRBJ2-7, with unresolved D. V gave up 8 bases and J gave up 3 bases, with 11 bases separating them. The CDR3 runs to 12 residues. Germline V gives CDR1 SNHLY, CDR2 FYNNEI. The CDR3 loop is CASGITGYEQYV. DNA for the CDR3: TGTGCCAGCGGAATTACGGGCTACGAGCAGTACGTC.

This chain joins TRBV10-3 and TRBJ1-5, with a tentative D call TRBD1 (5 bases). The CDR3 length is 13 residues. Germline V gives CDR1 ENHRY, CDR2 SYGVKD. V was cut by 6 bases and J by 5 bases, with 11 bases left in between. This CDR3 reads CAIRDDRYQPQHF. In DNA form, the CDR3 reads TGTGCCATCAGGGATGACAGATATCAGCCCCAGCATTTT.

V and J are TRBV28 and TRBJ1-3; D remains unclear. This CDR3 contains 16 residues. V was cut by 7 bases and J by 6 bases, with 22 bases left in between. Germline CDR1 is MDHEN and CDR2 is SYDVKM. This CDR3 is CASTPGGPLGENTIYF. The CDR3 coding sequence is TGTGCCAGCACCCCCGGAGGGCCCCTAGGTGAAAACACCATATATTTT.

The CDR3 loop is CAWSPGRETQYF. The CDR3 region has the DNA TGTGCCTGGAGCCCAGGCCGGGAGACCCAGTACTTC. The chain combines TRBV30 with TRBJ2-5; D unclear. With 3 bases removed from V and 5 bases from J, the gap between germline ends came to 10 bases. The CDR3 is 12 residues long. Germline CDR1 is GTSNPN and CDR2 is SVGIG (reference sequence).

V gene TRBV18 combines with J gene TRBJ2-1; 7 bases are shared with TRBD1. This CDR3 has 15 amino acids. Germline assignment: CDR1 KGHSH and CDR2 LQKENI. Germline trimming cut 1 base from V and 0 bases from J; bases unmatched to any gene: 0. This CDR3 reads CASSPRTGSYNEQFF. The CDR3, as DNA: TGTGCCAGCTCACCACGGACAGGCTCCTACAATGAGCAGTTCTTC.

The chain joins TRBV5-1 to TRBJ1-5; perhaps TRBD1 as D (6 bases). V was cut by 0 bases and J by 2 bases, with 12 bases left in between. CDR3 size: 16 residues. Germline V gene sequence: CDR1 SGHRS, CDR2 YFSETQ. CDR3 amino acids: CASSLGTAGGNQPQHF. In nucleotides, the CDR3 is TGCGCCAGCAGCTTGGGGACAGCCGGTGGCAATCAGCCCCAGCATTTT.

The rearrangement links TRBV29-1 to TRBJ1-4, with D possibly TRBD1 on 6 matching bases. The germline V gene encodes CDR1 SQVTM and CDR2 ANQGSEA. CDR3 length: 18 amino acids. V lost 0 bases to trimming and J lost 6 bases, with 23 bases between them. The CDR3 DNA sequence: TGCAGCGTTGAAGAACCCCTGGGGGGGCTCGGACGAGATGAAAAACTGTTTTTT. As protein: CSVEEPLGGLGRDEKLFF.

The CDR3 DNA is TGTGCCAGCAGACCTACAGGGGTTGGGCCCTACGAGCAGTACGTC. Its protein product is CASRPTGVGPYEQYV. The chain couples TRBV6-2 or TRBV6-3 to TRBJ2-7; 7 bases map to TRBD1. Germline V gives CDR1 MNHEY, CDR2 SVGEGT. The CDR3 is made up of 15 amino acids. The trim removed 6 bases at V and 2 bases at J, leaving 10 bases unmatched.

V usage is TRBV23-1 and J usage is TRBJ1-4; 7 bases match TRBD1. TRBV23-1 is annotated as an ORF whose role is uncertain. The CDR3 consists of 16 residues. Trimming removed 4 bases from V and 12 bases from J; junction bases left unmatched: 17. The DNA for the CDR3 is TGCGCCAGCAGTCCCCGAACGACAGGGACGCAGAAGGAACTGTTTTTT. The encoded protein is CASSPRTTGTQKELFF.

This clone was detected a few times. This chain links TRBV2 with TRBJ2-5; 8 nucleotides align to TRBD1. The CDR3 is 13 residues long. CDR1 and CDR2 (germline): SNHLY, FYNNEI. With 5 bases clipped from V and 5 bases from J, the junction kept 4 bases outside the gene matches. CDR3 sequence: CASSPRGRETQYF. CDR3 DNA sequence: TGTGCCAGCAGTCCCAGGGGGCGCGAGACCCAGTACTTC.

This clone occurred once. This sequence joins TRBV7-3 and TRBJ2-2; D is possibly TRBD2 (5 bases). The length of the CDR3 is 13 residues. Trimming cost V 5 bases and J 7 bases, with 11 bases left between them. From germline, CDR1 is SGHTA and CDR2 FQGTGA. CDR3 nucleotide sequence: TGTGCCAGCAGCCGGTCTAGCTACGGGGAGCTGTTTTTT. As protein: CASSRSSYGELFF.

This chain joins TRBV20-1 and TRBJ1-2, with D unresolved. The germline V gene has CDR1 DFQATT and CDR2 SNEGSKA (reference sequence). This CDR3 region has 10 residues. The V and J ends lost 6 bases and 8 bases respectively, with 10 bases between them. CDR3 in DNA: TGCAGTGCCCCCTATGAAGGCTACACCTTC. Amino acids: CSAPYEGYTF.